This T cell receptor beta chain was sequenced during a study of T-cell memory formation after mild COVID-19 (dated by TCRdb to the early 2020s). The study in broad terms: TCR sequence clusters from the two donors were found to be largely donor specific. In a couple of donors, T-cell clones that expanded and contracted after mild COVID-19 were tracked by sequencing TCRalpha and TCRbeta repertoires over time. The cohort comprised two young, previously healthy adult volunteers, one female and one male.

This clonotype was seen a single time. Its antigen specificity is not known. The sample holds no much larger clone one base away, and base qualities are not on file. One read alone is weak evidence. Points the paper makes about the study in general: Some responding clones were detected in pre-infection memory, which suggested that pre-existing cross-reactive memory T cells had joined the SARS-CoV-2 response. Only a couple of mild cases were covered in the study, and larger cohorts including severe cases with pre-infection samples were considered necessary. Contracting CD4+ clones appeared mostly in the CM and EM memory subsets, whereas CD8+ clones were enriched in EMRA. Clones contracting from day 15 to 85 had balanced CD4/CD8 phenotypes, while a second wave expanding from day 15 to 37 was biased towards CD4+. SARS-CoV-2 specificity was not confirmed for the second-wave clones peaking on day 37.

Ficoll-Paque density gradient centrifugation was the method used to isolate PBMCs. TCRdb names Illumina NovaSeq 6000 as the instrument used. cDNA libraries for TCRalpha and TCRbeta were prepared by 5'RACE using constant-segment primers, with sample barcodes and unique molecular identifiers added. RNA was extracted from every sample with Trizol reagent. Libraries were amplified in two PCR steps, with a second sample barcode and Illumina TruSeq adapters added in the second step. The libraries were sequenced on an Illumina NovaSeq using 2 x 150 bp paired-end reads. The published analysis was carried out like this. Demultiplexing of reads and collapsing into UMI-guided consensus sequences were performed with migec v1.2.7. Using mixcr v2.1.11, the UMI consensuses were aligned to TRA and TRB V and J templates and assembled into clonotypes. Clonotypes were classified as expanded or contracted when called significant by both edgeR and NoisET, with noise models trained on biological replicates. edgeR calls used a false discovery rate-adjusted p below 0.01 and a log2 fold-change threshold of 1. As an exploratory analysis of dynamics, max-normalized trajectories of the 1000 most abundant clonotypes were examined by PCA with hierarchical clustering. Each responding clone was given a CD4 or CD8 phenotype based on the CD4+ and CD8+ repertoires, which had been sequenced separately. TCRdb passed the public sequencing reads through fastp at Q25 and MiXCR, retaining productive beta sequences. Entries that share a CDR3 protein sequence are merged under the most common genes and DNA. The authors' filters were not applied to this entry. Within this sample are under 350,000 distinct CDR3 sequences, with 15% to 20% of them counted one time only. The ten largest clonotypes hold roughly 23% of the sample.

The CDR3 covers 19 residues, taking in both the cysteine and the phenylalanine. The CDR3 DNA has 57 bases and is translated from base 1. Germline trimming amounts to 0 bases on V and 2 bases on J, with 12 as the count of junction bases outside the gene matches. Via the germline V gene, CDR1 is SGHAT and CDR2 FQNNGV. The TCR comes from a man aged 18 to 35 who had mild COVID-19 (a few samples of this study predate the infection). The sample titles of this study are shuffled in the database, so cell type and time point are left out; the donor was told from shared clones. Sequenced material: PBMCs or a T cell subset sorted from them (not recorded which). The chain is assembled from TRBV11-2 and TRBJ2-5, with 10 junctional bases fitting TRBD2. The nucleotide sequence reads as follows: TGTGCCAGCAGCTTAGATGCGTTAGCGGGGGGTGATTTTCAAGAGACCCAGTACTTC. It translates to CASSLDALAGGDFQETQYF.